Here is one T cell receptor (beta chain) with its context. Its target is unknown. The CDR3 extends over 13 amino acids. The V gene lost 9 bases and the J gene lost 7 bases, with 19 bases spanning the gap. Per germline, CDR1 MNHEY and CDR2 SMNVEV (reference sequence). These data belong to a study of post-analysis software for immune sequencing data. Across the whole study: The disease courses covered relapsing-remitting, secondary progressive and progressive-relapsing multiple sclerosis.

Tagging with unique molecular identifiers was a feature of the TCR beta cDNA libraries. TCRdb ran MiXCR on the PCR reads and lists one entry per CDR3 protein. There are 800,000 to 950,000 distinct CDR3 sequences in the sample; 53% occur only once, and under 6% lies in the top ten. General study findings and limits: In multiple sclerosis, normalized Chao1 diversity was significantly below that of controls. In patients, TRBV5-6, TRBV5-1 and TRBV20-1 belonged to five TRBV segments found more frequently than in controls.

The TCR comes from a girl aged 10 to 17 with multiple sclerosis. Sample: blood. The chain carries TRBV27 and TRBJ2-7; possibly TRBD1 for D (5 bases). The CDR3 spells CASRGDRLGEQYF. The CDR3 DNA is TGTGCCAGTAGGGGTGATCGGCTGGGGGAGCAGTACTTC.